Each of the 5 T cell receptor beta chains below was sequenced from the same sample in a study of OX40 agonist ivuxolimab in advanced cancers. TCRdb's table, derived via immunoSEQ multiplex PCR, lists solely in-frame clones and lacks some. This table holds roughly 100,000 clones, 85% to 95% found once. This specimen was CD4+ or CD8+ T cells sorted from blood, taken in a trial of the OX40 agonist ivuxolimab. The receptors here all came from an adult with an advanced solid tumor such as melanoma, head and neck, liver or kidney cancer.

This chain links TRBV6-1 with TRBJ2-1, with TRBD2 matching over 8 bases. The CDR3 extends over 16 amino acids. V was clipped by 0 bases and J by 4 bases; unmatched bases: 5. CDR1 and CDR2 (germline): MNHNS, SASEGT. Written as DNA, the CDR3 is TGTGCCAGCAGTGAAGCGCGGCGGGGGGATTACAATGAGCAGTTCTTC. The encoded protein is CASSEARRGDYNEQFF.

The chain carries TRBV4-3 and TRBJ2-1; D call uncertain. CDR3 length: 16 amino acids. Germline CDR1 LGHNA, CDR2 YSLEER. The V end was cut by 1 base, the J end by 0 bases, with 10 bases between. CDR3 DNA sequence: TGCGCCAGCAGCCAAGGTTCGGCTATCTCCTACAATGAGCAGTTCTTC. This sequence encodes CASSQGSAISYNEQFF.

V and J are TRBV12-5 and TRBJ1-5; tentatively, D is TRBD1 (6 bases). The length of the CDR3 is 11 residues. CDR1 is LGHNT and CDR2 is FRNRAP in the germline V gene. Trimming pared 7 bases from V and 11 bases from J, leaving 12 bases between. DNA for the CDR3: TGTGCTAGTGAGGGGGTTGGAGCCCAGCATTTT. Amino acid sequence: CASEGVGAQHF.

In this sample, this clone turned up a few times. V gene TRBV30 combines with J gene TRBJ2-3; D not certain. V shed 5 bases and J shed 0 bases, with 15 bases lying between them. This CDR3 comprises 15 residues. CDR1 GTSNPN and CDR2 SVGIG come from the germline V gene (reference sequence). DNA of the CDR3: TGTGCCTGGTCATTTCTGGGTACCAGCACAGATACGCAGTATTTT. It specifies CAWSFLGTSTDTQYF.

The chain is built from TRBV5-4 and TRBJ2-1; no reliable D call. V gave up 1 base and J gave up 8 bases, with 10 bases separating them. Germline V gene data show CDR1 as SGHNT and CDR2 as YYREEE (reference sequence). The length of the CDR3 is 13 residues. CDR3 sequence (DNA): TGTGCCAGCAGCTTGCAGCCGCTGGATGAGCAGTTCTTC. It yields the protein CASSLQPLDEQFF.